A selection of T cell receptor beta chains follows, all from one sample in a study of blood T cell dynamics during melanoma immunotherapy. This table comes from immunoSEQ multiplex PCR, and its TCRdb copy is limited to in-frame clones, with some not included. The sample carries around 20,000 clones, 87% recorded once. The sample was blood, taken from a patient treated with checkpoint blockade. The receptors derive from a human donor with melanoma. CDR3s include the opening cysteine and the closing phenylalanine or tryptophan. Fields, in order: V gene, D gene, J gene, clone size, CDR3 DNA, CDR3 protein. The D gene is left open where the match is weak. Clone size is shown for a subset of rows, as once, few, many or a class of expanded clone.

TRBV6-4,NA,TRBJ1-5,NA,TGTGCCAGCAGTGATTCAGCAGACGGCAATCAGCCCCAGCATTTT,CASSDSADGNQPQHF
TRBV5-1,NA,TRBJ1-2,medium-sized,TGCGCCAGCAGCATTGACGGGAAGGGCTACACCTTC,CASSIDGKGYTF
TRBV29-1,TRBD2,TRBJ2-1,NA,TGCAGCGTTTCCGGACTAGCGGGAGGTTACAATGAGCAGTTCTTC,CSVSGLAGGYNEQFF
TRBV4-2,NA,TRBJ2-7,NA,TGTGCCAGCAGCCAAGACACCGCCTACGAGCAGTACTTC,CASSQDTAYEQYF
TRBV7-7,NA,TRBJ2-1,few,TGTGCTAGCAGCTTATTTGAAGGCCCCTTTAATGAGCAGTTCTTC,CASSLFEGPFNEQFF
TRBV5-1,TRBD1,TRBJ2-7,few,TGCGCCAGCAGCTTGGTGGGACAGGGGACCGAGCAGTACTTC,CASSLVGQGTEQYF
TRBV2,NA,TRBJ2-3,NA,TGTGCCAGCAGTGAGATTAGAACAGATACGCAGTATTTT,CASSEIRTDTQYF
TRBV28,NA,TRBJ2-7,NA,TGTGCCACCCGGGGAACAGAGGTAAACGAGCAGTACTTC,CATRGTEVNEQYF
TRBV4-3,TRBD1,TRBJ2-4,NA,TGCGCCAGCAGCCAAGATTGGGGACAGGCCAACATTCAGTACTTC,CASSQDWGQANIQYF
TRBV30,TRBD2,TRBJ2-5,NA,TGTGCCTGGAGTGTACGTTCGGGACTAGCGGGAGAAGAGACCCAGTACTTC,CAWSVRSGLAGEETQYF
TRBV15,NA,TRBJ2-3,NA,TGTGCCACCCGCATGGAGCGGCACACAGATACGCAGTATTTT,CATRMERHTDTQYF
TRBV7-3,TRBD2,TRBJ2-1,NA,TGTGCCAGCAGCTACTATAGCGGGAGGGCCTCCTACAATGAGCAGTTCTTC,CASSYYSGRASYNEQFF
TRBV19,NA,TRBJ1-4,NA,TGTGCCAGTAGCCAGGAAGGAAGGGTAACCGACGCGTTT,CASSQEGRVTDAF
TRBV25-1,TRBD1,TRBJ1-3,NA,TGTGCCAGCAGTCGGGACAGGCCCATCGGCTCTGGAAACACCATATATTTT,CASSRDRPIGSGNTIYF
TRBV5-4,NA,TRBJ2-3,once,TGTGCCAGCAGCTCCCCCATCGGGTCTAGCACAGATACGCAGTATTTT,CASSSPIGSSTDTQYF
TRBV2,NA,TRBJ2-5,NA,TGTGCCAGCAAGACACAGCCAGAGACCCAGTACTTC,CASKTQPETQYF
TRBV7-2,TRBD2,TRBJ2-4,NA,TGTGCCAGCAACCCGGGCGGGCTAGCGGGGGCCAAAAACATTCAGTACTTC,CASNPGGLAGAKNIQYF
TRBV7-9,TRBD2,TRBJ2-1,NA,TGTGCCAGCGCTAAAGCAGCTAGCGGGAGGGACAATGAGCAGTTCTTC,CASAKAASGRDNEQFF
TRBV28,NA,TRBJ1-2,NA,TGTGCCAGCAGTTTAATGGTTAACTATGGCTACACCTTC,CASSLMVNYGYTF
TRBV18,NA,TRBJ1-2,NA,TGTGCCAGCTCACCTCAGAACGAGAACTATGGCTACACCTTC,CASSPQNENYGYTF
TRBV10-3,TRBD2,TRBJ2-3,NA,TGTGCCATCAGTCCGGGGCGGGGGGATCTAGATACGCAGTATTTT,CAISPGRGDLDTQYF
TRBV4-1,NA,TRBJ2-2,NA,TGCGCCAGCAGCCACCCTCCTCAGGCGGGATCCGGGGAGCTGTTTTTT,CASSHPPQAGSGELFF
TRBV27,NA,TRBJ2-3,NA,TGTGCCAGCAGTTTATATTACCGACGCGCAGGGCCGGGGACAGATACGCAGTATTTT,CASSLYYRRAGPGTDTQYF
TRBV5-1,NA,TRBJ2-3,NA,TGCGCCAGCAGCTTGGATGCGTACTCCACAGATACGCAGTATTTT,CASSLDAYSTDTQYF
TRBV15,NA,TRBJ2-7,NA,TGTGCCACCAGCAGAGACAGGGGATCCCTCTACGAGCAGTACTTC,CATSRDRGSLYEQYF
TRBV28,TRBD2,TRBJ2-1,few,TGTGCCAGCCGTACGGAGCGGGGGAACTACAATGAGCAGTTCTTC,CASRTERGNYNEQFF
TRBV7-2,NA,TRBJ2-1,NA,TGTGCCAGCAGCCTTACTAGCCATGAGCAGTTCTTC,CASSLTSHEQFF
TRBV19,NA,TRBJ1-4,NA,TGTGCCAGTAGTCCAGGACTGGGCCAGGAACTGTTTTTT,CASSPGLGQELFF
TRBV27,NA,TRBJ2-7,NA,TGTGCCAGCAGTTTTTCTCTACCCAACTCCTACGAGCAGTACTTC,CASSFSLPNSYEQYF
TRBV5-1,NA,TRBJ2-3,large,TGCGCCAGCAGCTTGGTCACAGATACGCAGTATTTT,CASSLVTDTQYF
TRBV5-5,NA,TRBJ1-3,NA,TGTGCCAGCAGCTTGGCCCTTAGGCGGAACTCTGGAAACACCATATATTTT,CASSLALRRNSGNTIYF
TRBV5-4,NA,TRBJ1-2,NA,TGTGCCAGCAGCCCGGAGGGCGGATATGGCTACACCTTC,CASSPEGGYGYTF
TRBV4-1,NA,TRBJ2-3,NA,TGCGCCAGCAGCCAAGATATTGGCAGGGGCTCAGATACGCAGTATTTT,CASSQDIGRGSDTQYF
TRBV30,TRBD1,TRBJ2-3,NA,TGTGCGATGGACAGGGCAGGCACAGATACGCAGTATTTT,CAMDRAGTDTQYF
TRBV12-5,NA,TRBJ2-2,NA,TGTGCTAGTGGTCCAGGACTGAACACCGGGGAGCTGTTTTTT,CASGPGLNTGELFF